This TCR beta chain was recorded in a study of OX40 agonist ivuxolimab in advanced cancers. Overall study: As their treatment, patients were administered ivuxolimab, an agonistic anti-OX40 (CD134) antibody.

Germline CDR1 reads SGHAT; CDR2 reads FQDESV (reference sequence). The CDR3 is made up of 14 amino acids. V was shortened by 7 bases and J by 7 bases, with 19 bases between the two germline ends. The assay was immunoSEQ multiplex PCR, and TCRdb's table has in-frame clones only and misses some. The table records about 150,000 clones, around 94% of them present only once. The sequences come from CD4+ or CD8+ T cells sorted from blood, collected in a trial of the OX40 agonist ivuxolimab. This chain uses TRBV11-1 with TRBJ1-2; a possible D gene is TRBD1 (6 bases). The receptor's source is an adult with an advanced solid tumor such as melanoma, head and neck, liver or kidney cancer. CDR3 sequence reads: CASTQGQSLPGYTF. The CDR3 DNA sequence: TGTGCCAGCACCCAAGGACAGAGCCTACCTGGCTACACCTTC. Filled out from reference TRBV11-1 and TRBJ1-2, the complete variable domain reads EAEVAQSPRYKITEKSQAVAFWCDPISGHATLYWYRQILGQGPELLVQFQDESVVDDSQLPKDRFSAERLKGVDSTLKIQPAELGDSAMYLCASTQGQSLPGYTFGSGTRLTVV.